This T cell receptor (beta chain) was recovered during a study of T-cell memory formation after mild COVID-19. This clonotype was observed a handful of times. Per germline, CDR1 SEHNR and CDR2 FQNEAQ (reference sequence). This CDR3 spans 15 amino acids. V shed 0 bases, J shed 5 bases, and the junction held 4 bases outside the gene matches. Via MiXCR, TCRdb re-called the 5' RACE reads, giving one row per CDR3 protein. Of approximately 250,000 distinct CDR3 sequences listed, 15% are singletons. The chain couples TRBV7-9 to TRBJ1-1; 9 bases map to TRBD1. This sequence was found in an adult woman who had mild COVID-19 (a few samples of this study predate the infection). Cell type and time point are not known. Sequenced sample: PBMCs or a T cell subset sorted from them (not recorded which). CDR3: CASSLAGTGRTEAFF. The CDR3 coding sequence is TGTGCCAGCAGCTTAGCGGGGACAGGGCGGACTGAAGCTTTCTTT.